This T cell receptor beta chain was recorded in a study of early stage breast cancer tumors. Blood replicates held 0.5 ug DNA, tumor or normal breast roughly 1.5 ug, two each. The assay was immunoSEQ multiplex PCR, and TCRdb's table has in-frame clones only and misses some. The sample yields over 25,000 clones, 75% to 90% seen once. V was pared by 1 base and J by 3 bases, with 6 bases of the junction left unmatched. Germline V CDR1 and CDR2: SGHTA, FQGNSA. The CDR3 has 15 amino acids. The TCR originated in a person between 55 and 69 years old with breast cancer. The chain uses TRBV7-2 and TRBJ2-7; 7 bases agree with TRBD2. Sequenced input: blood. Written as DNA, the CDR3 is TGTGCCAGCAGCTTAGTGGCGGGAGTGGACTACGAGCAGTACTTC. It translates to CASSLVAGVDYEQYF.